This TCR beta chain stems from a study of beta chain features in type 1 diabetes (dated by TCRdb to the late 2010s). Background for the entire study: No differences in mean age, gender distribution, total cell number or subset yield were found between patients and healthy donors. A total of 107,917,701 sorted cells were examined across all samples, and the number of cells per subset was strongly correlated with RNA yield. In the study, recently diagnosed type 1 diabetes patients and matched healthy donors were compared on the TCRB repertoires of their sorted circulating CD4+ T cell subsets. Naive and central memory subsets were obtained from all 30 or so donors, but regulatory and stem cell-like memory subsets were isolated from only 8 patients and 8 healthy donors.

Details on this clone: Its target antigen remains unknown. The input lacks base qualities; no much larger clone sits a single base away.

The germline V gene supplies CDR1 SGHRS and CDR2 YFSETQ. Trimming takes 2 bases from V and 2 bases from J, and the germline ends sit 9 bases apart. Including the terminal cysteine and phenylalanine, the CDR3 comprises 14 residues. Here the CDR3 DNA is all that survives: 42 bases in frame from base 1. Overall study results and their limits: Only small numbers of individuals were included in the HLA sub-analyses, which left unresolved whether HLA type had any influence on TCRB rearrangement. Shorter templates might have been favored by PCR, but patient and control samples were amplified and corrected together, so both groups would have been affected equally by any skew. Naive, central memory and regulatory TCRB repertoires appeared to be more similar among patients than among healthy donors. At VDJ recombination sites, patients with type 1 diabetes made fewer insertions and deleted more nucleotides, a pattern implying thymic rearrangement abnormalities. In all four CD4+ subsets, TCRB CDR3 length was moderately but significantly shorter in type 1 diabetes patients. Because cDNA was sequenced instead of genomic DNA, activated cells with high expression could be over-represented, although the groups did not differ in activation or CD3 levels.

The High Capacity cDNA Reverse Transcription Kit was used to reverse transcribe all of the isolated RNA, meaning that expressed TCRB transcripts were what got sequenced. Deep immunoSEQ sequencing was applied to naive, central memory and regulatory T cell samples, giving an average of around 3.4 million total reads per sample. Sorted cells were lysed in RLT buffer, and RNA was extracted using DNase-treated RNeasy Micro or Mini kits according to cell number. To prevent cross-contamination, each cell subset was processed individually, whereas patient and healthy donor samples were processed jointly. The immunoSEQ multiplex PCR was used to amplify TCRB sequences from cDNA, yielding 87-bp fragments that span the CDR3 region. Sequencing of the amplicons was performed on the Illumina HiSeq platform. The source study handled its data this way. PCR bias was corrected computationally using synthetic template baselines, and reads within Hamming distance 2 were collapsed, with unmergeable singletons discarded. By aligning reads against IMGT, V, D and J genes, CDR3 length, and insertions or deletions at six rearrangement sites were assigned. Within each subset, clonotype counts were normalized to the number of sorted cells before true diversity and Gini coefficients were calculated with the tcR R package. Repertoire sharing was quantified using the overlap coefficient calculated on TCRB nucleotide sequences. TCRdb limited this immuneACCESS table to in-frame rearrangements with V and J called. A share of clones is missing; checked studies link under half to unresolved V genes, and the rest is unexplained. V, J and clone size are taken as reported in that table, and D and trimming were inferred from the DNA itself. For this sample there are about 300,000 clones; under 8.5% appear just once. The ten largest clones take up about 0.93% of the sample.

A single peripheral blood draw of 95 to 150 mL on average was collected from each donor into heparinised tubes. Naive, central memory, regulatory and stem cell-like memory CD4+ T cells were sorted on a BD FACSAria II using a panel including CD45RO, CCR7, CD25, CD127, CD95 and CD27. Every sorted population had a purity above 95%. PBMCs were isolated immediately by Lymphoprep density gradient centrifugation and stained directly without culture. So that batch effects would be minimized, each experiment stained and sorted samples in pairs, pairing one healthy donor with one patient. This receptor was taken from a woman aged 18-30 years in good health. Sequenced: central memory CD4+ T cells from blood. The rearranged segments are TRBV5-1 and TRBJ2-3; confidence is insufficient to name the D gene. The encoded CDR3 is CASSFGQPTDTQYF. The DNA sequence reads TGCGCCAGCAGCTTCGGGCAGCCCACAGATACGCAGTATTTT.